This T cell receptor (beta chain) is drawn from a study of sequential checkpoint blockade in melanoma. The method was immunoSEQ multiplex PCR; TCRdb's version includes in-frame clones alone and lacks a portion of them. This table holds roughly 8,800 clones, roughly two thirds found once. V was clipped by 4 bases and J by 4 bases, with 11 bases between them. The CDR3 is 14 residues long. Germline V gives CDR1 MNHNS, CDR2 SASEGT. Regarding treatment: randomized to nivolumab then ipilimumab (arm A) or the reverse (arm B). This clone was seen a single time. This material consisted of CD8+ T cells sorted from blood (inferred from file names), taken from a patient given nivolumab and ipilimumab in sequence. The chain uses TRBV6-1 and TRBJ2-1; tentatively, D is TRBD1 (5 bases). This TCR came from a human donor with melanoma. CDR3 loop: CASSGMTDYNEQFF. The CDR3 DNA reads TGTGCCAGCAGTGGAATGACAGATTACAATGAGCAGTTCTTC.